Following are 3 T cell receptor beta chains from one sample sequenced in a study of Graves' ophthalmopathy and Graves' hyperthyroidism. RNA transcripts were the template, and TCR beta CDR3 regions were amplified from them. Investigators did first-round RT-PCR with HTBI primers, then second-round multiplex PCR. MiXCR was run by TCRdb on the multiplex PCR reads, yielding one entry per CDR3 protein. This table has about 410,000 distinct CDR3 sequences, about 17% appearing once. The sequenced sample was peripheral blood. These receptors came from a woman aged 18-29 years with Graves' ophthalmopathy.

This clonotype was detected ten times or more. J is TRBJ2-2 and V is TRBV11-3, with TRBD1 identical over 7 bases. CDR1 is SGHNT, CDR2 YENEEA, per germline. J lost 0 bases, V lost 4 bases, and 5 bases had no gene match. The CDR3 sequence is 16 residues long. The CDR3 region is CASSYTGAPNTGELFF. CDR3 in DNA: TGTGCCAGCAGCTACACAGGGGCGCCGAACACCGGGGAGCTGTTTTTT.

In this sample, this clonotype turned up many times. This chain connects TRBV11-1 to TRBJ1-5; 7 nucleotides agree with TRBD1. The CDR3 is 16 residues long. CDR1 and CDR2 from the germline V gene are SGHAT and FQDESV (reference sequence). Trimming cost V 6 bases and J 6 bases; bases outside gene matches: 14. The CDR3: CASSSGQALRGQPQHF. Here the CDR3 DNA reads TGTGCCAGCAGTTCCGGACAGGCCCTTAGGGGTCAGCCCCAGCATTTT.

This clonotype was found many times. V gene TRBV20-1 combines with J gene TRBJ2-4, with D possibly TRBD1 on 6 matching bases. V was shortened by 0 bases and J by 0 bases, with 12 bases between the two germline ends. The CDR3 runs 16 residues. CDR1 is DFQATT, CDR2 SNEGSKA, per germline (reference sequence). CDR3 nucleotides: TGCAGTGCTAGAGACCCCAGGGGACGAGCCAAAAACATTCAGTACTTC. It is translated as CSARDPRGRAKNIQYF.